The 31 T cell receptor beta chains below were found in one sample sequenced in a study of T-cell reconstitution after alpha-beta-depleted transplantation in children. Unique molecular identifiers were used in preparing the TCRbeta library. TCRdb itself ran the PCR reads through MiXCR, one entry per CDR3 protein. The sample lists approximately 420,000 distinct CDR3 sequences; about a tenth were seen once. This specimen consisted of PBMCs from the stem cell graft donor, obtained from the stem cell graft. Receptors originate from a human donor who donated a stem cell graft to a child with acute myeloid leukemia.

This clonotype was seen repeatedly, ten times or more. The CDR3 DNA reads TGTGCCAGCAGTCAAACTAGCCCCCAAGAGACCCAGTACTTC. This translates into CASSQTSPQETQYF. The genes are TRBV2 and TRBJ2-5; D might be TRBD2 (6 bases). The CDR3 is 14 amino acids. Trimming stripped 5 bases from V and 1 base from J, with 11 bases between. Germline values: CDR1 SNHLY, CDR2 FYNNEI.

The CDR3 loop is CASSYRTSTDTQYF. The DNA for the CDR3 is TGTGCCAGCAGTTACCGGACTAGCACAGATACGCAGTATTTT. V and J are TRBV6-2 or TRBV6-3 and TRBJ2-3; D might be TRBD2 (5 bases). This CDR3 is 14 amino acids long. The V gene's germline CDR1 is MNHEY and CDR2 SVGEGT. The V gene lost 2 bases and the J gene lost 0 bases, with 6 bases spanning the gap.

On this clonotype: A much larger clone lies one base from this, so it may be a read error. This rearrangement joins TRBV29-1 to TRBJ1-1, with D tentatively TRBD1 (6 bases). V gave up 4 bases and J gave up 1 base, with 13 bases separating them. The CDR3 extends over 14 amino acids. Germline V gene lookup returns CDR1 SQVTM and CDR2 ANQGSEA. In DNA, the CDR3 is TGCAGCGTTGTTTCGGGGGCCAGGAACACTGAAGCTTTCTTT. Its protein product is CSVVSGARNTEAFF.

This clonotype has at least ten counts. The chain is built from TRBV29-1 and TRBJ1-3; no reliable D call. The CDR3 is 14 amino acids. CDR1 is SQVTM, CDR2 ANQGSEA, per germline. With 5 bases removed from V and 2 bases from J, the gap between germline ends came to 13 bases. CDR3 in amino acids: CSVRRGGTGNTIYF. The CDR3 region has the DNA TGCAGCGTTCGCCGGGGTGGGACTGGAAACACCATATATTTT.

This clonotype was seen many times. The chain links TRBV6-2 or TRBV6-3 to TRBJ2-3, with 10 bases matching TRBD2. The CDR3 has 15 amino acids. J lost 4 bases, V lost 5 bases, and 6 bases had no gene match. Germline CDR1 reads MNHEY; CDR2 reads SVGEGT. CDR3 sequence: CASSSGRASADTQYF. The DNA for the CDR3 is TGTGCCAGCAGTAGCGGGAGGGCTTCGGCAGATACGCAGTATTTT.

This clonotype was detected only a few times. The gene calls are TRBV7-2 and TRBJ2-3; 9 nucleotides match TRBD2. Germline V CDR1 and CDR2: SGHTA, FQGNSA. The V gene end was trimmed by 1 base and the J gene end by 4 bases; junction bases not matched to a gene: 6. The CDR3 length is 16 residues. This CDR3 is CASSLVPAGGADTQYF. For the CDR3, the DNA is TGTGCCAGCAGCTTAGTTCCAGCGGGAGGCGCAGATACGCAGTATTTT.

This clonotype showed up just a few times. The CDR3 sequence: CASSPTHNEQFF. DNA of the CDR3: TGTGCCAGCAGCCCAACTCACAATGAGCAGTTCTTC. The chain is built from TRBV3-1 and TRBJ2-1; D ambiguous. V lost 4 bases, J lost 5 bases, and 6 bases lay in between. The CDR3 totals 12 residues. The germline V gene has CDR1 LGHDT and CDR2 YNNKEL (reference sequence).

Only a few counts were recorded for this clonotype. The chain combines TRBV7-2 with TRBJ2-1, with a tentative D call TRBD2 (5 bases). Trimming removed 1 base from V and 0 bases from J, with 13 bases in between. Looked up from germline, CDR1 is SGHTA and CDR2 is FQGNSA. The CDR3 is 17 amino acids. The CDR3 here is CASSLGVRAPSYNEQFF. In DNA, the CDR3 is TGTGCCAGCAGCTTAGGGGTGCGGGCCCCCTCCTACAATGAGCAGTTCTTC.

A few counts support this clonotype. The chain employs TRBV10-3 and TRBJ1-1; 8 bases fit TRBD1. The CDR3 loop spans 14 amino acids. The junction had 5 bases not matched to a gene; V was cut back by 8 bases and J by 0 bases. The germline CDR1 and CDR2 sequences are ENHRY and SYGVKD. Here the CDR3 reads CAIRRQGLNTEAFF. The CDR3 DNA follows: TGTGCCATCCGTAGACAGGGGCTGAACACTGAAGCTTTCTTT.

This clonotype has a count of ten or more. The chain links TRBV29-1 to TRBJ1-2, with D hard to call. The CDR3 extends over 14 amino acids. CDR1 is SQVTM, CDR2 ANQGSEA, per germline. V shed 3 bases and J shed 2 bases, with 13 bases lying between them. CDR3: CSVEVVGKNYGYTF. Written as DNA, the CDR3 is TGCAGCGTTGAGGTGGTAGGGAAGAACTATGGCTACACCTTC.

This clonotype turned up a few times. The CDR3 loop is CASSLGGLQQETQYF. The CDR3 nucleotides are TGTGCCAGCAGCTTAGGGGGACTTCAACAAGAGACCCAGTACTTC. This chain uses TRBV7-9 with TRBJ2-5; weak D call: TRBD2 (6 bases). This CDR3 is 15 amino acids long. From germline, CDR1 is SEHNR and CDR2 FQNEAQ (reference sequence). V lost 1 base, J lost 2 bases, and 11 bases lay in between.

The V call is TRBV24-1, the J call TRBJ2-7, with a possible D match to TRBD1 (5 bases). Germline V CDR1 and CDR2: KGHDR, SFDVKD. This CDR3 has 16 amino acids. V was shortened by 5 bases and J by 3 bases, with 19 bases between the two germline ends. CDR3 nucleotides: TGTGCCACCAGTGCGTGGGGCCAGCCACCTATCTACGAGCAGTACGTC. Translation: CATSAWGQPPIYEQYV.

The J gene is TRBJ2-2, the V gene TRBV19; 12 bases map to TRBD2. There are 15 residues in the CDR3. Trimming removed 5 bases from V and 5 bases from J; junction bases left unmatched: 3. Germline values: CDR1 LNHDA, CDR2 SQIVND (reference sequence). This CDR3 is CASSSTSGRTGELFF. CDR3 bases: TGTGCCAGTAGTTCGACTAGCGGGAGAACCGGGGAGCTGTTTTTT.

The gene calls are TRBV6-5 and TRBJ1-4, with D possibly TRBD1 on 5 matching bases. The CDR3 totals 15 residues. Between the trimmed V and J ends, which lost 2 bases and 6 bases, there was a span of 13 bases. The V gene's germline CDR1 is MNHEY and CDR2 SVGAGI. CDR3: CASSYGGLRDEKLFF. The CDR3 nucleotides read TGTGCCAGCAGTTACGGGGGACTGAGAGATGAAAAACTGTTTTTT.

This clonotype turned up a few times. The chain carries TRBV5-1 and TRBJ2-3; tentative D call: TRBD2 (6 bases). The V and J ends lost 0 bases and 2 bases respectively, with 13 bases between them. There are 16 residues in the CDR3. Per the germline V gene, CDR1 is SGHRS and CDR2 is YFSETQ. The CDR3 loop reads CASSLAGRGPTDTQYF. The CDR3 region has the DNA TGCGCCAGCAGCTTGGCCGGGCGGGGACCCACAGATACGCAGTATTTT.

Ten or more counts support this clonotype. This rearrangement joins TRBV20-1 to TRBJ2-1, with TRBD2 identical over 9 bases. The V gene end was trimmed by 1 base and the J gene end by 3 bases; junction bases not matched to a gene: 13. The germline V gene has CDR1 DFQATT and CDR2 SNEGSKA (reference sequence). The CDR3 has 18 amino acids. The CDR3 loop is CSARGQGGSGGIYNEQFF. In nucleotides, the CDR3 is TGCAGTGCTAGAGGTCAGGGGGGTAGCGGGGGCATCTACAATGAGCAGTTCTTC.

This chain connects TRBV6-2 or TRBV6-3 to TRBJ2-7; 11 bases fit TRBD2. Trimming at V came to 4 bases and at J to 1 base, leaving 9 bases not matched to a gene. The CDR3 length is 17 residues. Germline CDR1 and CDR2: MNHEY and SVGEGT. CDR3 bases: TGTGCCAGCAGTTCCTGGACTAGCGGGCCCTCATCCTACGAGCAGTACTTC. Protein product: CASSSWTSGPSSYEQYF.

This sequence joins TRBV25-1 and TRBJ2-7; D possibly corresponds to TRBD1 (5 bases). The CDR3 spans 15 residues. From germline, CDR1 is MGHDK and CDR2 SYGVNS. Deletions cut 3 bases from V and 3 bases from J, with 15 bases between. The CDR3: CASSENRRQSYEQYF. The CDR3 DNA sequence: TGTGCCAGCAGTGAGAACAGAAGACAGAGCTACGAGCAGTACTTC.

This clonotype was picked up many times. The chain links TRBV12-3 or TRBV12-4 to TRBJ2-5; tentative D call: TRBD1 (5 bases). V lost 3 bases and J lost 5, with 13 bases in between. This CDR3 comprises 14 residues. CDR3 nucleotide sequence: TGTGCCAGCAGTTTTTCTGTCTCAGGGGAGACCCAGTACTTC. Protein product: CASSFSVSGETQYF.

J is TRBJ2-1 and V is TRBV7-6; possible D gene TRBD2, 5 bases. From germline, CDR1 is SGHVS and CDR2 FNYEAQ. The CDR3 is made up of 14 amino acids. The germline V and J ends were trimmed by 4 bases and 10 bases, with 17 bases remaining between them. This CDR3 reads CASSYLAAVSEQFF. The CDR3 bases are TGTGCCAGCAGCTACTTAGCAGCGGTCAGCGAGCAGTTCTTC. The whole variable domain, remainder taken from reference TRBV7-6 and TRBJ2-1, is GAGVSQSPRYKVTKRGQDVALRCDPISGHVSLYWYRQALGQGPEFLTYFNYEAQQDKSGLPNDRFSAERPEGSISTLTIQRTEQRDSAMYRCASSYLAAVSEQFFGPGTRLTVL.

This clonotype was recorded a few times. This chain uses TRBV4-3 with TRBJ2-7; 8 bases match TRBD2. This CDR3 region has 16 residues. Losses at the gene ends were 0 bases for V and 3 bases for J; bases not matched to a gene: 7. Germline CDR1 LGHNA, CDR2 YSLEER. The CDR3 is CASSQEGPSGLYEQYF. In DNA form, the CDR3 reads TGCGCCAGCAGCCAAGAAGGCCCTAGCGGGCTCTACGAGCAGTACTTC.

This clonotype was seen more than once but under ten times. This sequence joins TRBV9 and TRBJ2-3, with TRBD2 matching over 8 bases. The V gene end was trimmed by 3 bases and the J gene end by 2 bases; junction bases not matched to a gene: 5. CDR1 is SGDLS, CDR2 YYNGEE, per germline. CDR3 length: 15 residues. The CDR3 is CASSARGDHTDTQYF. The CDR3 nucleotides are TGTGCCAGCAGCGCGCGGGGGGACCACACAGATACGCAGTATTTT.

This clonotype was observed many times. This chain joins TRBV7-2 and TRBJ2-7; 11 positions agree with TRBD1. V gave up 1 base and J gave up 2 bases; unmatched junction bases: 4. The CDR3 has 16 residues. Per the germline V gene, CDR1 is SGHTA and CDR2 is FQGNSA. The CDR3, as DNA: TGTGCCAGCAGCTTAGTAGGGGGACAGGGGGCCTACGAGCAGTACTTC. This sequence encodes CASSLVGGQGAYEQYF.

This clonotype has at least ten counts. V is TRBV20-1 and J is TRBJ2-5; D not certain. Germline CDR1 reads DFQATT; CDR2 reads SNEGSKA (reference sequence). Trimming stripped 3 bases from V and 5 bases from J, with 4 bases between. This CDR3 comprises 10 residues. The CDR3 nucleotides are TGCAGTGCTAGTGGGGAGACCCAGTACTTC. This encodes CSASGETQYF.

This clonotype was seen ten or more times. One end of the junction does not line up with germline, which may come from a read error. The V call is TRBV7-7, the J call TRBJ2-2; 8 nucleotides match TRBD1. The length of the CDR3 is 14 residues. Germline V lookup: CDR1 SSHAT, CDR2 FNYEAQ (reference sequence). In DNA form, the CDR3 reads TGTGCTAGCAGGGGGACAGGGAACACCGGGGAGCTGTTTTTT. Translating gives CASRGTGNTGELFF.

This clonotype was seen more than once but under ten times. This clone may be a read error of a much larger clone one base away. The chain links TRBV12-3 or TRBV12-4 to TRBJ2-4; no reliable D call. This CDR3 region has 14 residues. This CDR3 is CASSLVLAKNSQYF. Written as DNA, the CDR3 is TGTGCCAGCAGTTTGGTATTGGCCAAAAACAGTCAGTACTTC.

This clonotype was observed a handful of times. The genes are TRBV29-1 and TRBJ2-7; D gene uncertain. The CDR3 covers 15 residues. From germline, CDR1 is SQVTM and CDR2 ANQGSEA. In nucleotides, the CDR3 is TGCAGCGCTGAAACCCTTCCTGACGGTACCTACGAGCAGTACGTC. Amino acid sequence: CSAETLPDGTYEQYV.

CDR3 sequence: CAWSVKSSYNEQFF. Written as DNA, the CDR3 is TGTGCCTGGAGTGTAAAGAGCTCCTACAATGAGCAGTTCTTC. The V and J genes are TRBV30 and TRBJ2-1; no reliable D call. This CDR3 has 14 amino acids. Germline CDR1 GTSNPN, CDR2 SVGIG (reference sequence). The V end was cut by 0 bases, the J end by 0 bases, with 6 bases between. The entire variable domain, with the rest obtained from reference TRBV30 and TRBJ2-1, is as follows: SQTIHQWPATLVQPVGSPLSLECTVEGTSNPNLYWYRQAAGRGLQLLFYSVGIGQISSEVPQNLSASRPQDRQFILSSKKLLLSDSGFYLCAWSVKSSYNEQFFGPGTRLTVL.

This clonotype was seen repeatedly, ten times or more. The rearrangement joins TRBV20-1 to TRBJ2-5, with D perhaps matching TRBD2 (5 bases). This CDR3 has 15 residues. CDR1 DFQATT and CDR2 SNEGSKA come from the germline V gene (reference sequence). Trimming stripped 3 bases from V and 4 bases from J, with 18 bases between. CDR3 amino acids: CSASQSRGLGETQYF. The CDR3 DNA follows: TGCAGTGCTAGTCAATCCCGGGGTTTAGGAGAGACCCAGTACTTC.

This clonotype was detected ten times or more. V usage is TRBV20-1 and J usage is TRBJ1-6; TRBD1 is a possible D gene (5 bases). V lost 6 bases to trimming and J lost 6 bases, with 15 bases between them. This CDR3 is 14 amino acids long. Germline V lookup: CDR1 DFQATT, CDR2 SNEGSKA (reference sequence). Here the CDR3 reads CSANEGGVNSPLHF. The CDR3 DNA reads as TGCAGTGCCAACGAGGGAGGGGTTAATTCACCCCTCCACTTT.

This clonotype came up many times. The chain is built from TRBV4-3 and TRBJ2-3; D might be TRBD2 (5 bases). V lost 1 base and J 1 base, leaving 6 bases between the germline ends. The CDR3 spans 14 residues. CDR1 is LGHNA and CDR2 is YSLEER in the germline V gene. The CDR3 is CASSQVGGTDTQYF. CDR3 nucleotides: TGCGCCAGCAGCCAAGTCGGGGGCACAGATACGCAGTATTTT.